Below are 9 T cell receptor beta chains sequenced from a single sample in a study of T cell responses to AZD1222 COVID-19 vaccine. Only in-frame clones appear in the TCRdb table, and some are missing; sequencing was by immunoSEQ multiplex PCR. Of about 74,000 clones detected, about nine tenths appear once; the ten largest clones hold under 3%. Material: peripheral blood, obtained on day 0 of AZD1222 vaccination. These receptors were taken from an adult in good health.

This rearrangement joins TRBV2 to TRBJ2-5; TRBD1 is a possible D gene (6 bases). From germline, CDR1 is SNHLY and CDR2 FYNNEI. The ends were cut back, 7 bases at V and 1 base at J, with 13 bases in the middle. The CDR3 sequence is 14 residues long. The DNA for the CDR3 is TGTGCCAGCATGTGGGGGCTCCCCCAAGAGACCCAGTACTTC. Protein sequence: CASMWGLPQETQYF.

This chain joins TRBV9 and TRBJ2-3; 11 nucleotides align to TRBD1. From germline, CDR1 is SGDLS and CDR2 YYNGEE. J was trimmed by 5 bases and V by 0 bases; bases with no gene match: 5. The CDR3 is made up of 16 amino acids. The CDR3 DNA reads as TGTGCCAGCAGCGTAGGGACAGGGGGCCTCATAGATACGCAGTATTTT. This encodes CASSVGTGGLIDTQYF.

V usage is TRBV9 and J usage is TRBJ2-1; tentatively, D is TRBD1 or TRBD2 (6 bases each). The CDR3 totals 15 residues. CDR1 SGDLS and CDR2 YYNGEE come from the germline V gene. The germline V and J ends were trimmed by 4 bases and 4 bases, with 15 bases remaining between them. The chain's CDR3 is CASSITGGRYNEQFF. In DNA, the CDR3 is TGTGCCAGCAGCATTACCGGGGGCCGATACAATGAGCAGTTCTTC.

The CDR3, as DNA: TGTGCCAGCAGCTTAGAGTCTCTTAATACCGGTGGGGAGCTGTTTTTT. It specifies CASSLESLNTGGELFF. The J gene is TRBJ2-2, the V gene TRBV7-2; D is ambiguous. Germline CDR1 reads SGHTA; CDR2 reads FQGNSA. The CDR3 loop spans 16 amino acids. V was trimmed by 1 base and J by 8 bases, leaving 17 bases between them.

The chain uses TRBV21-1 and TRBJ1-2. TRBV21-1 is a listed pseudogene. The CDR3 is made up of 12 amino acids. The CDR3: CASSPAEGGYTF. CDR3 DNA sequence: TGTGCCAGCAGCCCCGCGGAGGGAGGCTACACCTTC.

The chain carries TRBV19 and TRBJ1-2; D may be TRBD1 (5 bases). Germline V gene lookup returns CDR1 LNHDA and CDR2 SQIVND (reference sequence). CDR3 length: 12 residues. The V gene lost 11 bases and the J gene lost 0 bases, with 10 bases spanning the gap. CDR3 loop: CAAQGPNYGYTF. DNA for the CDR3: TGTGCCGCGCAGGGACCTAACTATGGCTACACCTTC.

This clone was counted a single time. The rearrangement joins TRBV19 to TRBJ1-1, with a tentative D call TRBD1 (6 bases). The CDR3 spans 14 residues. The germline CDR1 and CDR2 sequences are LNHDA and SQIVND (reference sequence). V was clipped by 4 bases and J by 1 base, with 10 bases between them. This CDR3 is CASSTPTGNTEAFF. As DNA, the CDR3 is TGTGCCAGTAGTACACCGACAGGGAACACTGAAGCTTTCTTT.

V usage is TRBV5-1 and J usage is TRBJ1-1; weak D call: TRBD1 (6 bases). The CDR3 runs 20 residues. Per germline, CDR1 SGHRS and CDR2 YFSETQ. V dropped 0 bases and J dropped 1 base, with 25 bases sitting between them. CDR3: CASSLDSVLRQATPNTEAFF. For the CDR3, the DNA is TGCGCCAGCAGCTTGGATAGCGTTTTAAGACAGGCCACACCGAACACTGAAGCTTTCTTT.

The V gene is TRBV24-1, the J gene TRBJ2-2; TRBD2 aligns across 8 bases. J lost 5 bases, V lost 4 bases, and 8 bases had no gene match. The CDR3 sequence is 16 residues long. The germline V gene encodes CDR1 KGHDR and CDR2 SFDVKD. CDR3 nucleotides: TGTGCCACCAGTGACGCGGGACTAGGGCGAACCGGGGAGCTGTTTTTT. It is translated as CATSDAGLGRTGELFF.